This T cell receptor (beta chain) appears in the sequencing data of a study of Ad26.COV2.S vaccination and SARS-CoV-2 variants. Study-wide points: Higher spike-specific TCR breadth was found in vaccine recipients than in placebo recipients.

Treatment denoted: around 19 received Ad26.COV2.S at low or high dose, single or two shots; 5 received placebo; per-sample allocation not given. Sampling was performed 63 days after the first vaccine or placebo injection. The donor was a Boston adult aged 18-55 years. The vaccine delivered Wuhan-strain SARS-CoV-2 spike through an Ad26 vector. In the case of this clone: Its antigen is not known.

TCRdb keeps only in-frame clones here, not all; method: immunoSEQ multiplex PCR. The sample records roughly 400,000 clones, 90% being singletons. With 3 bases clipped from V and 7 bases from J, the junction kept 5 bases outside the gene matches. CDR3 length: 13 residues. This specimen consisted of peripheral blood, obtained in a trial of Ad26.COV2.S vaccine versus placebo. This receptor was taken from a person aged 18-60 years who received the Ad26.COV2.S COVID-19 vaccine or a placebo. The chain uses TRBV12-3 or TRBV12-4 and TRBJ2-5; 7 bases are shared with TRBD1. This chain's CDR3 is CASSFNRGPTQYF. The CDR3 DNA reads TGTGCCAGCAGTTTCAACAGGGGCCCGACCCAGTACTTC.